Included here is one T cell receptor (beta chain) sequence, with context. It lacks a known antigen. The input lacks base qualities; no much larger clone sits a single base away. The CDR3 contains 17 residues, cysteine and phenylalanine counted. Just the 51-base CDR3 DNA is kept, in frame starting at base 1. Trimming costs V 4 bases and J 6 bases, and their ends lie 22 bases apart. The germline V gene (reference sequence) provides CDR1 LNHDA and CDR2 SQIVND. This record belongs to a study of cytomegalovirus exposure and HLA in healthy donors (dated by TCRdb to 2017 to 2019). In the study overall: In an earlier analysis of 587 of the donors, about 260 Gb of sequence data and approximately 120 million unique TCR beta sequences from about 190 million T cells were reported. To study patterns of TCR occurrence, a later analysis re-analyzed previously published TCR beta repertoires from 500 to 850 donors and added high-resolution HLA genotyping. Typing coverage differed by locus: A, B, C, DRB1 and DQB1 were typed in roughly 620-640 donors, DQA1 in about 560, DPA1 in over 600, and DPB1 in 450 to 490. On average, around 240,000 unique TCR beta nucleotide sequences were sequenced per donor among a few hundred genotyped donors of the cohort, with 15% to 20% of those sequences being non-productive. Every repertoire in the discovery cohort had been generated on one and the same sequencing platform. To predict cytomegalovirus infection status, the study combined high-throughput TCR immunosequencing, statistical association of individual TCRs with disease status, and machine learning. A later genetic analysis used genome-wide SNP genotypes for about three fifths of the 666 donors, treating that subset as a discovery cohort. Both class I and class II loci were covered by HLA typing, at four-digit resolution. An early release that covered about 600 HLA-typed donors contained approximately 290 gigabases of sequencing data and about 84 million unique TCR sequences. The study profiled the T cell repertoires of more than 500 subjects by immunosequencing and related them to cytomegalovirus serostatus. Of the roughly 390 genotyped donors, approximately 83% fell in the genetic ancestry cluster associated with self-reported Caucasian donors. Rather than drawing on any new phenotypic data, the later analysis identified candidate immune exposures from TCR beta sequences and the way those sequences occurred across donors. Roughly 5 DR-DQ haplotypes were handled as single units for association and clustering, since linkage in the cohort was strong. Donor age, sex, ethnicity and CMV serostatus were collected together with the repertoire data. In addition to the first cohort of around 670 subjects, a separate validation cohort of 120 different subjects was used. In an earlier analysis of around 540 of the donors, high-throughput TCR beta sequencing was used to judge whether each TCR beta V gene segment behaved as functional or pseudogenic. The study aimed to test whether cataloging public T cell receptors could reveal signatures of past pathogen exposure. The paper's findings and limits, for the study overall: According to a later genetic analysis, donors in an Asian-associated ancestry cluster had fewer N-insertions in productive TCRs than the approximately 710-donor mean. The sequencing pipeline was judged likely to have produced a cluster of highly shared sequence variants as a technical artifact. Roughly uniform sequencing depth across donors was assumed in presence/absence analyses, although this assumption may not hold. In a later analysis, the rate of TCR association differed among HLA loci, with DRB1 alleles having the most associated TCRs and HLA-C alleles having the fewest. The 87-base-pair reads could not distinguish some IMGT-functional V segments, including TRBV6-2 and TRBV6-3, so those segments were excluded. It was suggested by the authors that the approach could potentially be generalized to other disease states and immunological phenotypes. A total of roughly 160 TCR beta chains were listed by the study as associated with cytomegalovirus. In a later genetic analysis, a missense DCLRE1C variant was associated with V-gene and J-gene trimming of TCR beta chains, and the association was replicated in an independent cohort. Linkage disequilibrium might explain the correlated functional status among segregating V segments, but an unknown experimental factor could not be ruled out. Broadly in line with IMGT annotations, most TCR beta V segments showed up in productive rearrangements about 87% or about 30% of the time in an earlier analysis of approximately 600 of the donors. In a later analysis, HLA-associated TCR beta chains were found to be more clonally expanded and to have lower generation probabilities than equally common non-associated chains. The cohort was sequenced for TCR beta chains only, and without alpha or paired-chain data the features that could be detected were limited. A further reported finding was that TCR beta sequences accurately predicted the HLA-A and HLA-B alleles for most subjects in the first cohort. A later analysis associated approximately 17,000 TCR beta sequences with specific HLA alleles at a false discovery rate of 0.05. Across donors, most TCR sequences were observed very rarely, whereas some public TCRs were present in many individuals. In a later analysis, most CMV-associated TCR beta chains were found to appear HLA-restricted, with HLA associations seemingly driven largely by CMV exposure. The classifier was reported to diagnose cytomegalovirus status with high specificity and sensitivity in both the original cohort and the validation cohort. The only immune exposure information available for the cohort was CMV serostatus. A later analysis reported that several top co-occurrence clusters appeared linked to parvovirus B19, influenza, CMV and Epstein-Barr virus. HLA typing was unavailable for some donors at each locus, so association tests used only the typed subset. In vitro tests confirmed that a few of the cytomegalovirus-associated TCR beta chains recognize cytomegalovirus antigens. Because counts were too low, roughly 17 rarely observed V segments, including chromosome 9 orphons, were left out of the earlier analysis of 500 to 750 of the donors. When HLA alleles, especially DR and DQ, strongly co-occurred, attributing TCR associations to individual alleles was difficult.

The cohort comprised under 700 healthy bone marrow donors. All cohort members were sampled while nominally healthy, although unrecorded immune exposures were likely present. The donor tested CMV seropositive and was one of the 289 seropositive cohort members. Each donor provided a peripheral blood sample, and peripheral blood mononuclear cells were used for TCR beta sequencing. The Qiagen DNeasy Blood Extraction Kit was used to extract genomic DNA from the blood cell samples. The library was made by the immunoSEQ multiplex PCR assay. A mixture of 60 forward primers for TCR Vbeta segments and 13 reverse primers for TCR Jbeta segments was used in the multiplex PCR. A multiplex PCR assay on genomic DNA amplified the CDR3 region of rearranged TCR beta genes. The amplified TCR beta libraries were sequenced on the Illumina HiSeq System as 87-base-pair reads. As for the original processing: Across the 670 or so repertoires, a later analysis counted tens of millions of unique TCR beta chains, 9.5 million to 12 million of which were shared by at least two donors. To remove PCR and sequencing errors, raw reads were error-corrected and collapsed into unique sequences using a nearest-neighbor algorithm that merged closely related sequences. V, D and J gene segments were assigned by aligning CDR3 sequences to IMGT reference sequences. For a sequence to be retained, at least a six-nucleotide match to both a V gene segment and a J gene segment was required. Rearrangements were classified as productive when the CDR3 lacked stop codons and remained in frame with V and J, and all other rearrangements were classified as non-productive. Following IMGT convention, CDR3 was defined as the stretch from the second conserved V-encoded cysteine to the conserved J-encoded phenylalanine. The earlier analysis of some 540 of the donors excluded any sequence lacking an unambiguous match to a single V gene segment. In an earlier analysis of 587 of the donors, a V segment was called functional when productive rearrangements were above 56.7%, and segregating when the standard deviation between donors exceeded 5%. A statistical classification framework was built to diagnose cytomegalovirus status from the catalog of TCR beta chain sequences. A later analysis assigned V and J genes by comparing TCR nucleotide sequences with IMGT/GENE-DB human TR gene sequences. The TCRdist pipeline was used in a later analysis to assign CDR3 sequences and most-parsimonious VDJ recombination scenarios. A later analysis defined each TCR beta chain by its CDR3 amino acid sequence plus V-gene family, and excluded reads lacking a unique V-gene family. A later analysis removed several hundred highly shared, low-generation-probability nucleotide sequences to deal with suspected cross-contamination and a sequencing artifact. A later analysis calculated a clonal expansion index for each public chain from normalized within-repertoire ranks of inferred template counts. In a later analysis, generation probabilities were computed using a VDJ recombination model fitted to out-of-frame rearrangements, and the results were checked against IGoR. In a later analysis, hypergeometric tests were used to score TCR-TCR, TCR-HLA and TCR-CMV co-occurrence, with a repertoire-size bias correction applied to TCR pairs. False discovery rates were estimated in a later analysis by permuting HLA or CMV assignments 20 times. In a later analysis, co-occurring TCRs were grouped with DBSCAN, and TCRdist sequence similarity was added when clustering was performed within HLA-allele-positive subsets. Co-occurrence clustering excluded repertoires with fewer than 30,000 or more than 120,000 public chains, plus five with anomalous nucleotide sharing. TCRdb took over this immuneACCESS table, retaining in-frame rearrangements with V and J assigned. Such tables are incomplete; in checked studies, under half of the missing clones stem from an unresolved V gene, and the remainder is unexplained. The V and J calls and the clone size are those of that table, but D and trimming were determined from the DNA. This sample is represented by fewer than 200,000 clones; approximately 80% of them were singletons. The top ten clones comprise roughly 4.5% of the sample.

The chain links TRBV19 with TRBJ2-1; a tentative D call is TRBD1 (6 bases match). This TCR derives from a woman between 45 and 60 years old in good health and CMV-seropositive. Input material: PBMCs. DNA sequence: TGTGCCAGTAGTACCCTCAGGGGAAAACGAACGTTCAATGAGCAGTTCTTC. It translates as CASSTLRGKRTFNEQFF.